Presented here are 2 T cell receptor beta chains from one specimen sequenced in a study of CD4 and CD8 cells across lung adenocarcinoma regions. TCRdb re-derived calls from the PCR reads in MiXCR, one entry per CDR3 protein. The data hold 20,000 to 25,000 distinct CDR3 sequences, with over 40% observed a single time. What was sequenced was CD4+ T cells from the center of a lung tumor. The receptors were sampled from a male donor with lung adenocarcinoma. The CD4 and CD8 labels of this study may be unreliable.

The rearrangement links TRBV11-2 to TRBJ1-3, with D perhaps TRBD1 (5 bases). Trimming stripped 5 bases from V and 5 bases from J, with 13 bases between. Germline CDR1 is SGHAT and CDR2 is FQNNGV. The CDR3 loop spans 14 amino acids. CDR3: CASSEQTARNTIYF. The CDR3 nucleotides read TGTGCCAGCAGCGAACAGACAGCTCGAAACACCATATATTTT.

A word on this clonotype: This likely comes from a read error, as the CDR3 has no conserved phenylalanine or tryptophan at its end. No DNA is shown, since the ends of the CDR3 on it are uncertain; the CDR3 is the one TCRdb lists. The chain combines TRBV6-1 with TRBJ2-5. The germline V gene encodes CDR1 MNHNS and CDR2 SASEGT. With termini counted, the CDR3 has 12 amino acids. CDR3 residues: CASSQLEETQFL.